A single T cell receptor beta chain is shown here with its context. The record originates from a study of blood T cell repertoires in COVID-19. Across the study: Samples came from the United States, Italy and Spain, spanning acute and convalescent COVID-19. The analysed material was cDNA or gDNA that came from T cells, B-cell-depleted T cells, or PBMCs.

The CDR3 length is 15 residues. CDR1 MNHNS and CDR2 SASEGT come from the germline V gene. Trimming left V 2 bases short and J 1 base short, with 11 bases between. In the source study's methods: Scientists estimated how many nucleated cells there were by amplifying reference gene primers. Profiling relied on immunoSEQ multiplex PCR, and the TCRdb table lists in-frame clones only, not all of them. The D gene and trimming were derived from the DNA, and the V and J assignments and clone size from that table. This sample has around 180,000 clones, with approximately 90% found just once. Sequencing input: peripheral blood. The chain combines TRBV6-1 with TRBJ1-2; a possible D gene is TRBD1 (6 bases). The clonotype was recovered from a man between 65 and 85 years old with active or convalescent COVID-19. This chain's CDR3 is CASSERAGVNYGYTF. The CDR3 nucleotides read TGTGCCAGCAGTGAAAGGGCAGGGGTTAACTATGGCTACACCTTC.